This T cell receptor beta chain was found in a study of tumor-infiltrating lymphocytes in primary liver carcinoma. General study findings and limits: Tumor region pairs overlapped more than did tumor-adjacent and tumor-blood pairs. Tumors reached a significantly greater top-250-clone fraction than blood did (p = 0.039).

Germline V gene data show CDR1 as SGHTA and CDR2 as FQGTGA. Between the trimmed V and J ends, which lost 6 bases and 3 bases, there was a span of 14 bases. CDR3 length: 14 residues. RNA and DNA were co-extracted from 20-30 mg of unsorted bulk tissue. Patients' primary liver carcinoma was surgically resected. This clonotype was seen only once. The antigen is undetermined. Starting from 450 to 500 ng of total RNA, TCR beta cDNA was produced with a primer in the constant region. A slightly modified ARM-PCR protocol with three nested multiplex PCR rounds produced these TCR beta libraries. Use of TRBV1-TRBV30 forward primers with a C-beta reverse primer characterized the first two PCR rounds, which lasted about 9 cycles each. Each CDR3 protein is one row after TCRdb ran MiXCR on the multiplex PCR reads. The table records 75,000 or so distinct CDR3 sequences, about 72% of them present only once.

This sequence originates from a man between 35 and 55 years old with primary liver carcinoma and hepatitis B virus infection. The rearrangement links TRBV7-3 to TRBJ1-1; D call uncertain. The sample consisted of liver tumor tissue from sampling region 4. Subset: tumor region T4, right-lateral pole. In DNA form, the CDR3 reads TGTGCCAGCAGGCAGTCGACGGAGGACACTGAAGCTTTCTTT. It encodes CASRQSTEDTEAFF.